Listed below are T cell receptor beta chains from one sample, sequenced in a study of CD8 T cells in ankylosing spondylitis. Using its own MiXCR run on the 5' RACE reads, TCRdb lists one record per CDR3 protein. The repertoire has about 96,000 distinct CDR3 sequences, around 25% of them found once; the top ten carry roughly three fifths. Sequencing was performed on blood, either unsorted or a sorted T cell fraction (not recorded which). The receptors here all came from a male donor with ankylosing spondylitis or in good health (not recorded which). CDR3s include the opening cysteine and the closing phenylalanine or tryptophan. D genes are given only for firm matches. Rows give clone size only sometimes, using once, few, many, or a class for an expanded clone.

cdr3_nt: TGTGCCAGCAGTTTCCCTGGGAGGATAGACCAAGAGACCCAGTACTTC
cdr3_aa: CASSFPGRIDQETQYF
d_call: .
j_call: TRBJ2-5
clone_size: few
v_call: TRBV12-3/TRBV12-4

cdr3_nt: TGTGCCAGCAATCTAGCGGGGCCTCAAGAGACCCAGTACTTC
cdr3_aa: CASNLAGPQETQYF
d_call: TRBD2
j_call: TRBJ2-5
clone_size: .
v_call: TRBV2

cdr3_nt: TGTGCCAGCAGTGAAGCGCTGACCAGGGCTGGCTATGGCTACACCTTC
cdr3_aa: CASSEALTRAGYGYTF
d_call: .
j_call: TRBJ1-2
clone_size: .
v_call: TRBV6-1

cdr3_nt: TGTGCAAGTCGCTTAAGACGGACAGCGAATGAAAAACTGTTTTTT
cdr3_aa: CASRLRRTANEKLFF
d_call: .
j_call: TRBJ1-4
clone_size: .
v_call: TRBV12-2

cdr3_nt: TGCGCCAGCAGCTTGAGACAGGGGAAAAACGAGCAGTACTTC
cdr3_aa: CASSLRQGKNEQYF
d_call: TRBD1
j_call: TRBJ2-7
clone_size: .
v_call: TRBV5-1

cdr3_nt: TGTGCCAGCAGTTACTCGGGGCAGGGTATCGATTGGGCTTTCTTT
cdr3_aa: CASSYSGQGIDWAFF
d_call: .
j_call: TRBJ1-1
clone_size: .
v_call: TRBV6-5

cdr3_nt: TGTGCCAGCAGCTTGAGCGGGGGCACCTACAATGAGCAGTTCTTC
cdr3_aa: CASSLSGGTYNEQFF
d_call: TRBD2
j_call: TRBJ2-1
clone_size: .
v_call: TRBV5-4

cdr3_nt: TGTGCCAGCAGCGGGGGACAGGGCGGAGGCTACACCTTC
cdr3_aa: CASSGGQGGGYTF
d_call: TRBD1
j_call: TRBJ1-2
clone_size: .
v_call: TRBV14

cdr3_nt: TGCGCCAGCAGCCATCCATTGCAAGAGACCCAGTACTTC
cdr3_aa: CASSHPLQETQYF
d_call: .
j_call: TRBJ2-5
clone_size: few
v_call: TRBV4-1

cdr3_nt: TGTGCCTGGAGTCTGGGGGCTAGCAATCAGCCCCAGCATTTT
cdr3_aa: CAWSLGASNQPQHF
d_call: .
j_call: TRBJ1-5
clone_size: once
v_call: TRBV30

cdr3_nt: TGTGCCAGCAGCTCTTTCGGAGGCTACACCTTC
cdr3_aa: CASSSFGGYTF
d_call: .
j_call: TRBJ1-2
clone_size: few
v_call: TRBV12-3/TRBV12-4

cdr3_nt: TGCAGTGCTAGTAGTTCCAGGGTGGGCCAGCCCCAGCATTTT
cdr3_aa: CSASSSRVGQPQHF
d_call: .
j_call: TRBJ1-5
clone_size: few
v_call: TRBV20-1

cdr3_nt: TGCGCCAGCAGCTTGGCCTTCTACGAGCAGTACTTC
cdr3_aa: CASSLAFYEQYF
d_call: .
j_call: TRBJ2-7
clone_size: .
v_call: TRBV5-1

cdr3_nt: TGTGCCAGCAGCTTTCAGGGCTACCTCGGGGAGCTGTTTTTT
cdr3_aa: CASSFQGYLGELFF
d_call: .
j_call: TRBJ2-2
clone_size: few
v_call: TRBV7-3

cdr3_nt: TGCAGCGTTGTGGTGACAGGGACCGCAGATACGCAGTATTTT
cdr3_aa: CSVVVTGTADTQYF
d_call: TRBD1
j_call: TRBJ2-3
clone_size: .
v_call: TRBV29-1

cdr3_nt: TGCGCCAGCAGCTTAAGCTACACAGATACGCAGTATTTT
cdr3_aa: CASSLSYTDTQYF
d_call: .
j_call: TRBJ2-3
clone_size: few
v_call: TRBV5-1

cdr3_nt: TGCGCCAGCACAGGGGCGCGTTTGAATGAGCAGTTCTTC
cdr3_aa: CASTGARLNEQFF
d_call: .
j_call: TRBJ2-1
clone_size: .
v_call: TRBV5-1

cdr3_nt: TGTGCCAGCCGGGGGGGAGGACAAGAGACCCAGTACTTC
cdr3_aa: CASRGGGQETQYF
d_call: TRBD2
j_call: TRBJ2-5
clone_size: once
v_call: TRBV27

cdr3_nt: TGTGCCAGCAGACGGACAGGGAGCACAGATACGCAGTATTTT
cdr3_aa: CASRRTGSTDTQYF
d_call: TRBD1
j_call: TRBJ2-3
clone_size: .
v_call: TRBV2

cdr3_nt: TGCGCCAGCAGCTTGGACGGCGACACTGAAGCTTTCTTT
cdr3_aa: CASSLDGDTEAFF
d_call: .
j_call: TRBJ1-1
clone_size: .
v_call: TRBV5-1

cdr3_nt: TGTGCCAGCAGGGCCCGGGTAGAGCAGTTCTTC
cdr3_aa: CASRARVEQFF
d_call: .
j_call: TRBJ2-1
clone_size: .
v_call: TRBV6-6

cdr3_nt: TGCAGTGCTAGAGATGGCAGGGTGCCCTGGAACACTGAAGCTTTCTTT
cdr3_aa: CSARDGRVPWNTEAFF
d_call: .
j_call: TRBJ1-1
clone_size: many
v_call: TRBV20-1

cdr3_nt: TGTGCCAGCAGCTTAGCGGTGGCAGGTGGAGAGACCCAGTACTTC
cdr3_aa: CASSLAVAGGETQYF
d_call: .
j_call: TRBJ2-5
clone_size: .
v_call: TRBV7-7

cdr3_nt: TGTGCCAGCAGCCAAACCCCCGTCGGGAACAATGAGCAGTTCTTC
cdr3_aa: CASSQTPVGNNEQFF
d_call: .
j_call: TRBJ2-1
clone_size: many
v_call: TRBV3-1

cdr3_nt: TGTGCCAACCTGTCAAGGACTAGCGGGAGCAATGAGCAGTTCTTC
cdr3_aa: CANLSRTSGSNEQFF
d_call: TRBD2
j_call: TRBJ2-1
clone_size: .
v_call: TRBV28

cdr3_nt: TGCAGTGCTAGACAGGAGAGTAGCGGAATATTAGGAGATACGCAGTATTTT
cdr3_aa: CSARQESSGILGDTQYF
d_call: .
j_call: TRBJ2-3
clone_size: .
v_call: TRBV20-1